Each of the 16 T cell receptor beta chains below was sequenced from the same sample in a study of sequential checkpoint blockade in melanoma. The treatment: randomized to nivolumab then ipilimumab (arm A) or the reverse (arm B). TCRdb's table, derived via immunoSEQ multiplex PCR, lists solely in-frame clones and lacks some. Found here are approximately 14,000 clones, around half of them singletons; the top ten hold around 15%. Sequences were derived from CD8+ T cells sorted from blood (inferred from file names), sampled from a patient given nivolumab and ipilimumab in sequence. All receptors come from a human donor with melanoma.

The chain joins TRBV7-9 to TRBJ2-7; possibly TRBD2 for D (5 bases). This CDR3 is built from 12 residues. V was clipped by 2 bases and J by 9 bases, with 11 bases between them. Germline V gives CDR1 SEHNR, CDR2 FQNEAQ (reference sequence). CDR3 sequence: CASSLSNAGQYF. The CDR3 DNA follows: TGTGCCAGCAGCTTAAGCAATGCGGGGCAGTACTTC.

This clone was observed a few times. This rearrangement joins TRBV6-6 to TRBJ2-7, with TRBD2 identical over 9 bases. V dropped 7 bases and J dropped 3; count of bases not matched to a gene: 7. CDR1 is MNHNY, CDR2 SVGAGI, per germline (reference sequence). This CDR3 is built from 14 residues. The CDR3 here is CASNLAGPNYEQYF. The CDR3 region has the DNA TGTGCCAGCAATCTAGCGGGGCCCAACTACGAGCAGTACTTC.

This clone was counted a single time. The chain is built from TRBV11-2 and TRBJ2-5; tentatively, D is TRBD2 (5 bases). The closer fit of TRBJ2-7 to the DNA end suggests the J call may be wrong. The germline V gene has CDR1 SGHAT and CDR2 FQNNGV. The CDR3 has 13 amino acids. In DNA, the CDR3 is TGTGCCAGCTTGGGAGACCCCTCCTACGAGCAGTACTTC. This sequence encodes CASLGDPSYEQYF.

This sequence joins TRBV7-9 and TRBJ2-2, with 8 bases lining up with TRBD1. Germline CDR1 is SEHNR and CDR2 is FQNEAQ (reference sequence). There are 14 residues in the CDR3. J gave up 5 bases and V 11 bases, and 10 bases lay outside the gene matches. CDR3 region: CAGVQGEKTGELFF. CDR3 DNA sequence: TGTGCCGGAGTACAGGGGGAGAAGACCGGGGAGCTGTTTTTT. The full variable domain, its missing parts supplied by reference TRBV7-9 and TRBJ2-2, is DTGVSQNPRHKITKRGQNVTFRCDPISEHNRLYWYRQTLGQGPEFLTYFQNEAQLEKSRLLSDRFSAERPKGSFSTLEIQRTEQGDSAMYLCAGVQGEKTGELFFGEGSRLTVL.

CDR3 in DNA: TGTGCCAGCAGTGGGACTAGCGGGAGCGCATCCGCGCAGTATTTT. This sequence encodes CASSGTSGSASAQYF. The gene calls are TRBV27 and TRBJ2-3; TRBD2 aligns across 14 bases. The ends lost 5 bases at V and 10 bases at J; junction bases unmatched: 8. Germline CDR1 reads MNHEY; CDR2 reads SMNVEV (reference sequence). The CDR3 is 15 amino acids.

The genes are TRBV10-2 and TRBJ1-5; maybe TRBD1 (6 bases). The length of the CDR3 is 13 residues. Germline CDR1 reads WSHSY; CDR2 reads SAAADI. V was trimmed by 7 bases and J by 4 bases, leaving 11 bases between them. The DNA of the CDR3 is TGCGCCAGCACCGGACAGCCGAATCAGCCCCAGCATTTT. This gives the protein CASTGQPNQPQHF.

The rearrangement links TRBV14 to TRBJ2-7; TRBD2 aligns across 10 bases. Germline assignment: CDR1 SGHDN and CDR2 FVKESK. Trimming cost V 4 bases and J 2 bases; bases outside gene matches: 5. The CDR3 is made up of 15 amino acids. The CDR3 nucleotides are TGTGCCAGCAGCCTACTAGCGGGGATTACCTACGAGCAGTACTTC. Its protein is CASSLLAGITYEQYF.

This chain uses TRBV6-5 with TRBJ2-5; TRBD2 aligns across 11 bases. Germline values: CDR1 MNHEY, CDR2 SVGAGI. The ends lost 6 bases at V and 4 bases at J; junction bases unmatched: 4. The length of the CDR3 is 14 residues. CDR3 amino acids: CASSLGLAAETQYF. The CDR3 DNA is TGTGCCAGCAGCCTGGGACTAGCGGCAGAGACCCAGTACTTC.

DNA of the CDR3: TGTGCCAGCAGCCCCATGGGACTAGCGGGAGCCTACAATGAGCAGTTCTTC. Its translation is CASSPMGLAGAYNEQFF. This rearrangement joins TRBV7-9 to TRBJ2-1, with 14 bases that match TRBD2. The CDR3 spans 17 residues. V was clipped by 5 bases and J by 2 bases; unmatched bases: 5. Germline-derived CDR1 and CDR2 are SEHNR and FQNEAQ (reference sequence).

This clone occurred a few times. This rearrangement joins TRBV5-1 to TRBJ1-1; 9 positions match TRBD1. V lost 5 bases to trimming and J lost 4 bases; unmatched junction nucleotides: 6. The CDR3 is made up of 14 amino acids. Germline-derived CDR1 and CDR2 are SGHRS and YFSETQ. CDR3 loop: CASRTDRGITEAFF. CDR3 nucleotide sequence: TGCGCCAGCAGAACGGACAGGGGAATCACTGAAGCTTTCTTT.

V is TRBV19 and J is TRBJ2-3, with D tentatively TRBD2 (6 bases). CDR3 size: 14 residues. Trimming took 7 bases from V and 3 from J, leaving 14 bases between them. Germline lookup yields CDR1 LNHDA and CDR2 SQIVND (reference sequence). The CDR3 DNA follows: TGTGCCAGTACCCCCAGGAGGGCGACAGATACGCAGTATTTT. Protein sequence: CASTPRRATDTQYF. Full variable domain (outside the CDR3, taken from reference TRBV19 and TRBJ2-3): DGGITQSPKYLFRKEGQNVTLSCEQNLNHDAMYWYRQDPGQGLRLIYYSQIVNDFQKGDIAEGYSVSREKKESFPLTVTSAQKNPTAFYLCASTPRRATDTQYFGPGTRLTVL.

By share, this clone counts as medium-sized. This chain links TRBV19 with TRBJ1-1, with 12 nucleotides matching TRBD1. The CDR3 runs to 17 residues. V gave up 6 bases and J gave up 3 bases; unmatched junction bases: 11. Germline assignment: CDR1 LNHDA and CDR2 SQIVND (reference sequence). CDR3 loop: CASSLSWDRGHDTEAFF. In nucleotides, the CDR3 is TGTGCCAGTAGCCTCTCCTGGGACAGGGGGCATGACACTGAAGCTTTCTTT.

This clone is judged medium-sized. This rearrangement joins TRBV10-3 to TRBJ2-7, with TRBD1 identical over 7 bases. Germline V gene lookup returns CDR1 ENHRY and CDR2 SYGVKD. V dropped 4 bases and J dropped 2; count of bases not matched to a gene: 5. The length of the CDR3 is 14 residues. CDR3 nucleotides: TGTGCCATCAGTGTAATCCAGGGGGCCTACGAGCAGTACTTC. Its translation: CAISVIQGAYEQYF.

The chain uses TRBV11-2 and TRBJ2-1; D is unresolved. CDR3 size: 16 residues. The V end lost 0 bases, the J end lost 0 bases, and 9 bases lay between the germline ends. Germline CDR1 and CDR2: SGHAT and FQNNGV. CDR3 protein: CASSLEADSSYNEQFF. DNA of the CDR3: TGTGCCAGCAGCTTAGAGGCGGATAGCTCCTACAATGAGCAGTTCTTC.

The chain is built from TRBV6-4 and TRBJ1-1; 12 bases fit TRBD1. The V gene end was trimmed by 6 bases and the J gene end by 6 bases; junction bases not matched to a gene: 8. The CDR3 runs 15 residues. The germline V gene encodes CDR1 MRHNA and CDR2 SNTAGT. The CDR3, as DNA: TGTGCCAGCAGAGACCGGGACAGGGGGCAAGCTGAAGCTTTCTTT. Protein sequence: CASRDRDRGQAEAFF.

This chain connects TRBV6-5 to TRBJ1-1, with 7 bases matching TRBD1. The V and J ends lost 0 bases and 10 bases, in that order; junction bases with no gene match: 11. This CDR3 is built from 15 residues. CDR1 is MNHEY and CDR2 is SVGAGI in the germline V gene. The CDR3 coding sequence is TGTGCCAGCAGTTACTCGAGGGACAGCATGTTGGGAGCTTTCTTT. Translating it yields CASSYSRDSMLGAFF.